The 15 T cell receptor beta chains presented below share a single source sample, sequenced in a study of T-cell memory formation after mild COVID-19. Each CDR3 protein is one row after TCRdb ran MiXCR on the 5' RACE reads. The table records fewer than 250,000 distinct CDR3 sequences, around 19% of them present only once. Sequencing input: PBMCs or a T cell subset sorted from them (not recorded which). These receptor sequences come from an adult woman who had mild COVID-19 (a few samples of this study predate the infection). Cell type and time point are not known.

V usage is TRBV30 and J usage is TRBJ2-7, with D unclear. V was trimmed by 4 bases and J by 11 bases, leaving 15 bases between them. CDR3 size: 11 residues. Germline V gene sequence: CDR1 GTSNPN, CDR2 SVGIG (reference sequence). The CDR3 protein is CAWNLRGVKYF. The DNA of the CDR3 is TGTGCCTGGAACCTCAGAGGAGTAAAGTACTTC. Combining the CDR3 with reference TRBV30 and TRBJ2-7 gives the whole variable domain SQTIHQWPATLVQPVGSPLSLECTVEGTSNPNLYWYRQAAGRGLQLLFYSVGIGQISSEVPQNLSASRPQDRQFILSSKKLLLSDSGFYLCAWNLRGVKYFGPGTRLTVT.

This clonotype was seen a few times. This sequence joins TRBV9 and TRBJ2-2; 9 nucleotides match TRBD1. The CDR3 covers 16 residues. Germline CDR1 is SGDLS and CDR2 is YYNGEE. Trimming at V came to 1 base and at J to 4 bases, leaving 5 bases not matched to a gene. The CDR3 protein is CASSVSGQGGTGELFF. The DNA of the CDR3 is TGTGCCAGCAGCGTATCGGGACAGGGAGGCACCGGGGAGCTGTTTTTT.

This clonotype was counted a few times. V usage is TRBV2 and J usage is TRBJ2-7; 9 nucleotides line up with TRBD2. The CDR3 is 14 residues long. The germline V gene encodes CDR1 SNHLY and CDR2 FYNNEI. J lost 1 base, V lost 7 bases, and 5 bases had no gene match. CDR3 in amino acids: CASTWLAGSYEQYF. CDR3 bases: TGTGCCAGCACCTGGCTAGCGGGATCCTACGAGCAGTACTTC.

The chain combines TRBV5-1 with TRBJ2-4, with D hard to call. CDR1 SGHRS and CDR2 YFSETQ come from the germline V gene. The CDR3 extends over 16 amino acids. Trimming took off 2 bases at V and 0 bases at J, with 12 bases between the two ends. CDR3 in DNA: TGCGCCAGCAGCTTACCGTTGGAAGGAGCCAAAAACATTCAGTACTTC. Translation gives CASSLPLEGAKNIQYF. The full variable domain, with the rest looked up from reference TRBV5-1 and TRBJ2-4, is KAGVTQTPRYLIKTRGQQVTLSCSPISGHRSVSWYQQTPGQGLQFLFEYFSETQRNKGNFPGRFSGRQFSNSRSEMNVSTLELGDSALYLCASSLPLEGAKNIQYFGAGTRLSVL.

The chain recombines TRBV4-2 with TRBJ1-1; TRBD1 aligns across 9 bases. The CDR3 has 17 residues. Germline V gives CDR1 LGHNA, CDR2 YNFKEQ. Losses at the gene ends were 3 bases for V and 3 bases for J; bases not matched to a gene: 11. CDR3 loop: CASSQGLQGALDTEAFF. The CDR3 DNA follows: TGTGCCAGCAGCCAGGGATTACAGGGGGCTCTGGACACTGAAGCTTTCTTT.

In its sample, this clonotype was seen a few times. V and J are TRBV4-1 and TRBJ2-1, with 10 bases identical to TRBD2. V lost 3 bases, J lost 10 bases, and 12 bases stayed unmatched. Germline lookup yields CDR1 MGHRA and CDR2 YSYEKL. The CDR3 runs to 16 residues. The CDR3 DNA sequence: TGCGCCAGCAGCCATAGCGGGAGGAGCATGGGCGGCGAGCAGTTCTTC. Protein sequence: CASSHSGRSMGGEQFF.

CDR3 DNA sequence: TGTGCCAGCAGGTTTAACACTTTGAACACTGAAGCTTTCTTT. This sequence encodes CASRFNTLNTEAFF. The chain carries TRBV7-2 and TRBJ1-1; D remains ambiguous. Trimming left V 6 bases short and J 0 bases short, with 11 bases between. Germline CDR1 reads SGHTA; CDR2 reads FQGNSA. The CDR3 spans 14 residues.

This clonotype has only a few counts. The chain combines TRBV29-1 with TRBJ2-1, with 10 bases matching TRBD1. Losses at the gene ends were 7 bases for V and 3 bases for J; bases not matched to a gene: 6. This CDR3 is 14 amino acids long. From germline, CDR1 is SQVTM and CDR2 ANQGSEA. The CDR3: CSATGTGVYNEQFF. In DNA form, the CDR3 reads TGCAGCGCAACCGGGACAGGGGTCTACAATGAGCAGTTCTTC.

This clonotype was seen once. The chain uses TRBV12-3 or TRBV12-4 and TRBJ2-1, with unresolved D. The CDR3 has 13 residues. Trimming shortened V by 3 bases and J by 5 bases, and 8 bases separated the two germline ends. The CDR3 bases are TGTGCCAGCAGTTTTCCCGGCCACAATGAGCAGTTCTTC. It yields the protein CASSFPGHNEQFF.

V usage is TRBV14 and J usage is TRBJ2-7; TRBD1 matches 7 bases. In germline, CDR1 is SGHDN, CDR2 FVKESK. The length of the CDR3 is 15 residues. J was trimmed by 3 bases and V by 1 base; bases with no gene match: 6. The CDR3 region has the DNA TGTGCCAGCAGCCAAGGACAGGGAATTTTCTACGAGCAGTACTTC. The encoded protein is CASSQGQGIFYEQYF.

This clonotype has only a few counts. The V call is TRBV6-5, the J call TRBJ2-7; TRBD2 might be the D (6 bases). From germline, CDR1 is MNHEY and CDR2 SVGAGI. V lost 0 bases to trimming and J lost 0 bases, with 12 bases between them. The CDR3 runs to 16 residues. CDR3 nucleotide sequence: TGTGCCAGCAGTTACTCGGCGGGATCCAACTCCTACGAGCAGTACTTC. It codes for CASSYSAGSNSYEQYF.

This clonotype showed up just a few times. This chain links TRBV12-3 or TRBV12-4 with TRBJ2-5; D is unresolved. This CDR3 has 13 amino acids. Trimming cost V 3 bases and J 2 bases, with 7 bases left between them. The CDR3 region is CASSFAVQETQYF. CDR3 DNA sequence: TGTGCCAGCAGTTTCGCGGTGCAAGAGACCCAGTACTTC.

This clonotype has more than one count but fewer than ten. The chain couples TRBV5-1 to TRBJ2-7; 7 bases map to TRBD2. This CDR3 spans 14 amino acids. J was trimmed by 4 bases and V by 2 bases; bases with no gene match: 6. Looked up from germline, CDR1 is SGHRS and CDR2 is YFSETQ. The CDR3 here is CASSLSGLKYEQYF. The CDR3 DNA reads TGCGCCAGCAGCTTATCGGGACTAAAGTACGAGCAGTACTTC.

This clonotype was picked up a small number of times. The V call is TRBV15, the J call TRBJ2-3, with 7 bases matching TRBD2. The CDR3 covers 16 residues. Trimming cost V 4 bases and J 3 bases; bases outside gene matches: 10. The V gene's germline CDR1 is LNHNV and CDR2 YYDKDF (reference sequence). CDR3 region: CATSKREGLQTDTQYF. The CDR3 bases are TGTGCCACCAGCAAGCGGGAAGGGTTACAGACAGATACGCAGTATTTT.

The CDR3: CASSDGANTGELFF. The CDR3 coding sequence is TGTGCCAGCAGCGACGGAGCCAACACCGGGGAGCTGTTTTTT. This rearrangement joins TRBV7-3 to TRBJ2-2; D remains ambiguous. Deletions cut 5 bases from V and 2 bases from J, with 9 bases between. CDR3 length: 14 amino acids. Germline V CDR1 and CDR2: SGHTA, FQGTGA.